Below, 22 T cell receptor beta chains from the same sample are listed, as sequenced in a study of shared clonotypes between healthy human individuals. Clones were sequenced by immunoSEQ multiplex PCR, and TCRdb holds only the in-frame ones, with some missing. The data hold 2 million to 2.5 million clones, with approximately 90% observed a single time. Sequencing input: naive CD4+ T cells from PBMCs. Noted subset: CD45RA+ positively selected. The receptors here all came from a man between 18 and 29 years old in good health. Some clones in this sample may be carry-over from other donors' samples.

The V gene is TRBV29-1, the J gene TRBJ1-1; the match to TRBD1 covers 7 bases. V trimming: 7 bases; J trimming: 4 bases; junction bases outside the gene matches: 6. CDR1 is SQVTM, CDR2 ANQGSEA, per germline. CDR3 length: 12 amino acids. The CDR3 sequence: CSGLRGSTEAFF. CDR3 coding DNA: TGCAGCGGACTCAGGGGGAGCACTGAAGCTTTCTTT.

The chain recombines TRBV9 with TRBJ2-2, with 7 bases fitting TRBD2. Germline V lookup: CDR1 SGDLS, CDR2 YYNGEE. CDR3 length: 15 amino acids. V was pared by 1 base and J by 6 bases, with 6 bases of the junction left unmatched. CDR3 nucleotides: TGTGCCAGCAGCGTAACCCCTCTAGCGGCCGGGGAGCTGTTTTTT. It yields the protein CASSVTPLAAGELFF.

V gene TRBV27 combines with J gene TRBJ2-5, with a tentative D call TRBD1 (6 bases). Germline V lookup: CDR1 MNHEY, CDR2 SMNVEV (reference sequence). CDR3 length: 15 amino acids. The V and J ends lost 2 bases and 7 bases respectively, with 17 bases between them. As DNA, the CDR3 is TGTGCCAGCAGTTTAAATCCGGACAGCCTGGGGACCCAGTACTTC. It codes for CASSLNPDSLGTQYF.

This clone was counted a single time. The chain employs TRBV7-2 and TRBJ2-2; the D gene is possibly TRBD1 (6 bases). Deletions cut 0 bases from V and 6 bases from J, with 17 bases between. The germline CDR1 and CDR2 sequences are SGHTA and FQGNSA. This CDR3 has 17 residues. DNA of the CDR3: TGTGCCAGCAGCTTAGCGATGCCTCTTGAGGGGGCCGGGGAGCTGTTTTTT. Translated: CASSLAMPLEGAGELFF.

Concerning this clone: Additional DNA sequences in this sample encode the identical CDR3. The chain carries TRBV18 and TRBJ2-5; D perhaps matches TRBD2 (6 bases). This CDR3 has 12 amino acids. From germline, CDR1 is KGHSH and CDR2 LQKENI. The ends were cut back, 3 bases at V and 7 bases at J, with 9 bases in the middle. CDR3: CASSPRGGTQYF. CDR3 nucleotide sequence: TGTGCCAGCTCACCGAGGGGAGGGACCCAGTACTTC. The variable domain in full, with the rest retrieved from reference TRBV18 and TRBJ2-5, is NAGVMQNPRHLVRRRGQEARLRCSPMKGHSHVYWYRQLPEEGLKFMVYLQKENIIDESGMPKERFSAEFPKEGPSILRIQQVVRGDSAAYFCASSPRGGTQYFGPGTRLLVL.

This clone was observed once. Other DNA sequences within the sample encode an identical CDR3. V and J are TRBV7-2 and TRBJ2-5, with D unclear. V shed 3 bases and J shed 1 base, with 6 bases lying between them. The length of the CDR3 is 13 residues. Germline loops: CDR1 SGHTA, CDR2 FQGNSA. The CDR3 nucleotides are TGTGCCAGCAGCTTGGGAATCCAAGAGACCCAGTACTTC. Translating gives CASSLGIQETQYF.

The chain joins TRBV18 to TRBJ2-2; tentatively, D is TRBD2 (6 bases). The CDR3 runs to 15 residues. CDR1 is KGHSH, CDR2 LQKENI, per germline. Trimming cost V 3 bases and J 4 bases, with 12 bases left between them. In nucleotides, the CDR3 is TGTGCCAGCTCACCGCCGGGACTCAGCACCGGGGAGCTGTTTTTT. It yields the protein CASSPPGLSTGELFF.

For this clone: Other DNA sequences in the sample encode the same CDR3. The chain has TRBV18 and TRBJ2-7, with TRBD1 matching over 10 bases. The CDR3 consists of 13 residues. V lost 6 bases to trimming and J lost 4 bases; unmatched junction nucleotides: 3. Germline V lookup: CDR1 KGHSH, CDR2 LQKENI. The CDR3 coding sequence is TGTGCCAGCTCCTTGGGACAGGGGTACGAGCAGTACTTC. This translates into CASSLGQGYEQYF.

The rearrangement uses TRBV6-1 and TRBJ1-2; perhaps TRBD1 as D (6 bases). Germline assignment: CDR1 MNHNS and CDR2 SASEGT. V dropped 7 bases and J dropped 8 bases, with 17 bases sitting between them. The CDR3 covers 13 residues. This chain's CDR3 is CASIRGRSVGYTF. The CDR3, as DNA: TGTGCCAGCATCCGGGGGCGGAGTGTAGGCTACACCTTC.

The chain is built from TRBV7-3 and TRBJ2-3, with 13 bases identical to TRBD2. Unmatched junction bases numbered 17, after V lost 5 bases and J lost 0 bases. This CDR3 is built from 21 residues. Per germline, CDR1 SGHTA and CDR2 FQGTGA. The chain's CDR3 is CASSPTLGSTSGRESTDTQYF. The CDR3 coding sequence is TGTGCCAGCAGCCCCACTTTAGGGTCCACTAGCGGGAGGGAGAGCACAGATACGCAGTATTTT.

The chain couples TRBV5-1 to TRBJ1-4; TRBD1 might be the D (6 bases). V lost 4 bases and J 7 bases, leaving 14 bases between the germline ends. Germline CDR1 SGHRS, CDR2 YFSETQ. CDR3 length: 14 amino acids. The CDR3 region has the DNA TGCGCCAGCAGCGTGGTAGGGGGGAGTGAAAAACTGTTTTTT. It yields the protein CASSVVGGSEKLFF.

The CDR3 DNA follows: TGTGCCTGCCGGCCCGGGACAGGCTCTAGCACAGATACGCAGTATTTT. Encoded protein: CACRPGTGSSTDTQYF. V usage is TRBV30 and J usage is TRBJ2-3; TRBD1 matches 8 bases. The germline V gene has CDR1 GTSNPN and CDR2 SVGIG (reference sequence). The length of the CDR3 is 16 residues. With 6 bases clipped from V and 0 bases from J, the junction kept 11 bases outside the gene matches. Filled out from reference TRBV30 and TRBJ2-3, the complete variable domain reads SQTIHQWPATLVQPVGSPLSLECTVEGTSNPNLYWYRQAAGRGLQLLFYSVGIGQISSEVPQNLSASRPQDRQFILSSKKLLLSDSGFYLCACRPGTGSSTDTQYFGPGTRLTVL.

The genes are TRBV27 and TRBJ1-3; maybe TRBD1 (6 bases). CDR1 and CDR2 (germline): MNHEY, SMNVEV (reference sequence). V was cut by 5 bases and J by 4 bases, with 27 bases left in between. This CDR3 has 19 amino acids. CDR3 residues: CASSKGGSWANSRGNTIYF. CDR3 in DNA: TGTGCCAGCAGTAAAGGGGGGTCGTGGGCGAATTCTAGGGGAAACACCATATATTTT.

The chain couples TRBV13 to TRBJ2-3; D gene ambiguous. Germline lookup yields CDR1 PRHDT and CDR2 FYEKMQ (reference sequence). Between the trimmed V and J ends, which lost 2 bases and 1 base, there was a span of 7 bases. The CDR3 runs to 14 residues. CDR3 sequence: CASSLRQRTDTQYF. Written as DNA, the CDR3 is TGTGCCAGCAGCTTAAGGCAGCGCACAGATACGCAGTATTTT. Drawing the rest from reference TRBV13 and TRBJ2-3, the complete variable domain is AAGVIQSPRHLIKEKRETATLKCYPIPRHDTVYWYQQGPGQDPQFLISFYEKMQSDKGSIPDRFSAQQFSDYHSELNMSSLELGDSALYFCASSLRQRTDTQYFGPGTRLTVL.

V usage is TRBV6-6 and J usage is TRBJ1-1, with D possibly TRBD1 on 5 matching bases. This CDR3 has 16 residues. Deletions cut 2 bases from V and 0 bases from J, with 13 bases between. Germline lookup yields CDR1 MNHNY and CDR2 SVGAGI (reference sequence). The CDR3 DNA reads as TGTGCCAGCAGTTACGGGAGGGGACTCCTGAACACTGAAGCTTTCTTT. This gives the protein CASSYGRGLLNTEAFF.

This chain links TRBV29-1 with TRBJ1-2; unclear D gene. CDR3 size: 11 residues. Germline V gives CDR1 SQVTM, CDR2 ANQGSEA. The V end was cut by 4 bases, the J end by 6 bases, with 9 bases between. This CDR3 is CSVGLLNGYTF. The DNA of the CDR3 is TGCAGCGTTGGCCTCCTGAATGGCTACACCTTC.

In regard to this clone: Here the CDR3 omits its conserved ending phenylalanine or tryptophan, so a read error is the likely source. No DNA is shown, since the ends of the CDR3 on it are uncertain; the CDR3 is the one TCRdb lists. The chain employs TRBV28 and TRBJ1-2; TRBD1, as called in the table, went unchecked against the DNA. With termini counted, the CDR3 has 12 amino acids. The germline gives CDR1 MDHEN, CDR2 SYDVKM. The CDR3 region is CASSLAGGVWYS.

This clone was seen a few times. The chain links TRBV4-3 to TRBJ2-1; the D gene is possibly TRBD1 (6 bases). The CDR3 consists of 15 residues. V was cut by 2 bases and J by 0 bases, with 8 bases left in between. Germline V CDR1 and CDR2: LGHNA, YSLEER. In DNA, the CDR3 is TGCGCCAGCAGCCAAATGACAGGCTCCTACAATGAGCAGTTCTTC. Protein: CASSQMTGSYNEQFF.

V is TRBV2 and J is TRBJ2-1; D is possibly TRBD2 (5 bases). The CDR3 consists of 18 residues. The V and J ends lost 2 bases and 0 bases respectively, with 17 bases between them. CDR1 is SNHLY, CDR2 FYNNEI, per germline. CDR3 bases: TGTGCCAGCAGTGAAAGTGGTGCGGGCGTCGACTCCTACAATGAGCAGTTCTTC. It is translated as CASSESGAGVDSYNEQFF. Full variable domain (outside the CDR3, taken from reference TRBV2 and TRBJ2-1): EPEVTQTPSHQVTQMGQEVILRCVPISNHLYFYWYRQILGQKVEFLVSFYNNEISEKSEIFDDQFSVERPDGSNFTLKIRSTKLEDSAMYFCASSESGAGVDSYNEQFFGPGTRLTVL.

There are a few counts of this clone. The chain uses TRBV21-1 and TRBJ1-1. TRBV21-1 is a known pseudogene. The CDR3 runs 14 residues. In DNA form, the CDR3 reads TGTGCCAGCAGCTACCAAACCGAGAACACTGAAGCTTTCTTT. Its protein product is CASSYQTENTEAFF.

The V call is TRBV11-1, the J call TRBJ2-3, with D perhaps assigned TRBD1 or TRBD2 (6 bases each). The CDR3 covers 18 residues. CDR1 is SGHAT, CDR2 FQDESV, per germline (reference sequence). V was trimmed by 1 base and J by 2 bases, leaving 19 bases between them. The CDR3: CASSLGLGRGPSTDTQYF. In nucleotides, the CDR3 is TGTGCCAGCAGCTTAGGACTCGGCCGGGGGCCCTCCACAGATACGCAGTATTTT. Combining the CDR3 with reference TRBV11-1 and TRBJ2-3 gives the whole variable domain EAEVAQSPRYKITEKSQAVAFWCDPISGHATLYWYRQILGQGPELLVQFQDESVVDDSQLPKDRFSAERLKGVDSTLKIQPAELGDSAMYLCASSLGLGRGPSTDTQYFGPGTRLTVL.

The genes are TRBV19 and TRBJ2-1, with TRBD2 as a possible D gene (6 bases). CDR1 LNHDA and CDR2 SQIVND come from the germline V gene (reference sequence). Trimming took 5 bases from V and 10 from J, leaving 15 bases between them. CDR3 length: 13 residues. CDR3 region: CASSVTGVGEQFF. The CDR3 DNA reads TGTGCCAGTAGTGTAACGGGAGTAGGGGAGCAGTTCTTC.